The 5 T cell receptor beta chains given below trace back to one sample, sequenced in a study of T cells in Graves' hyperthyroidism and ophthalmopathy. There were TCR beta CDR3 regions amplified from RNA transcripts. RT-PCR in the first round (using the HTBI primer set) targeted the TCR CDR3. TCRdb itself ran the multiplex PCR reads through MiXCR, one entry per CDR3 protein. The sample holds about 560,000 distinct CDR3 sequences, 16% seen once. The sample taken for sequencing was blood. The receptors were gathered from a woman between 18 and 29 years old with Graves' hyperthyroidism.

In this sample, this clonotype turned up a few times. This CDR3 reads CASSLGTGVTEQFF. The DNA for the CDR3 is TGTGCCAGCAGCTTAGGGACAGGGGTTACTGAGCAGTTCTTC. J is TRBJ2-1 and V is TRBV7-9; TRBD1 matches at 9 bases. J lost 9 bases, V lost 1 base, and 4 bases had no gene match. Germline V CDR1 and CDR2: SEHNR, FQNEAQ (reference sequence). This CDR3 region has 14 residues. The complete variable domain, with remaining parts taken from reference TRBV7-9 and TRBJ2-1, reads DTGVSQNPRHKITKRGQNVTFRCDPISEHNRLYWYRQTLGQGPEFLTYFQNEAQLEKSRLLSDRFSAERPKGSFSTLEIQRTEQGDSAMYLCASSLGTGVTEQFFGPGTRLTVL.

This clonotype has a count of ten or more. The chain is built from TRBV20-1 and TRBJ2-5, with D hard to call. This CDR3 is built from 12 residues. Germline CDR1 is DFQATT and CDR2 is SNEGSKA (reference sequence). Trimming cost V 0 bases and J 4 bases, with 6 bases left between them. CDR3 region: CSARDGRETQYF. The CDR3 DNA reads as TGCAGTGCTAGAGATGGGCGAGAGACCCAGTACTTC.

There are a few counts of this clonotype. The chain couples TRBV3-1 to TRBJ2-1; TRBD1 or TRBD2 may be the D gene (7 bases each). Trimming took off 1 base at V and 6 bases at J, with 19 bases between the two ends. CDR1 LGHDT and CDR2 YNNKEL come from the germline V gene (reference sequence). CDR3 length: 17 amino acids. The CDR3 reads CASSQVSRGTIPNEQFF. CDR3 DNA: TGTGCCAGCAGCCAAGTCTCCAGGGGGACTATCCCCAATGAGCAGTTCTTC.

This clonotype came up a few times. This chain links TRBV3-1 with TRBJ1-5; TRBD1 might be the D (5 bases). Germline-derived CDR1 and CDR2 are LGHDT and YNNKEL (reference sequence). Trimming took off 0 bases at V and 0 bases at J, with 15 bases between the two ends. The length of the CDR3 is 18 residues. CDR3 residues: CASSQDPWDVYSNQPQHF. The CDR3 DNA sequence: TGTGCCAGCAGCCAAGATCCCTGGGACGTTTATAGCAATCAGCCCCAGCATTTT.

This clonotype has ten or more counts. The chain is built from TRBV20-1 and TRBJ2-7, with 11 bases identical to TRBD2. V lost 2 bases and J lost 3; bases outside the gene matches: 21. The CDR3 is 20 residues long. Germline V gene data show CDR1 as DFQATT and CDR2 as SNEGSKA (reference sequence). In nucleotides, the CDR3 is TGCAGTGCTAGAACCTCCTTTAGCGGGAGGGCCAGTCTGCCTCTCTACGAGCAGTACTTC. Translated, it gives CSARTSFSGRASLPLYEQYF.